The 17 T cell receptor beta chains presented below share a single source sample, sequenced in a study of spatial heterogeneity in lung cancer. TCRdb re-derived calls from the 5' RACE reads in MiXCR, one entry per CDR3 protein. The repertoire consists of 48,000 or so distinct CDR3 sequences, with about 5.8% occurring once and the leading ten covering more than 9.5%. Specified time point: sample taken at primary tumor resection. The study sequenced unsorted whole RNA from tumor, nontumor lung or frozen PBMC. Sample: PBMCs, taken at surgery. These TCRs come from a male donor with early-stage non-small cell lung cancer.

In this sample, this clonotype turned up many times. The rearrangement uses TRBV7-7 and TRBJ2-3, with 8 bases identical to TRBD2. Germline loops: CDR1 SSHAT, CDR2 FNYEAQ (reference sequence). CDR3 size: 19 residues. Trimming took 5 bases from V and 0 from J; bases not matched to a gene: 16. This CDR3 reads CASSLSLGVAGSSTDTQYF. In DNA form, the CDR3 reads TGTGCCAGCAGCCTCTCGTTAGGAGTAGCGGGATCTAGCACAGATACGCAGTATTTT.

At least ten counts were recorded for this clonotype. V and J are TRBV2 and TRBJ2-3; D is perhaps TRBD2 (6 bases). The length of the CDR3 is 13 residues. V was trimmed by 4 bases and J by 2 bases, leaving 7 bases between them. Germline V gives CDR1 SNHLY, CDR2 FYNNEI. The CDR3 sequence: CASSGDFTDTQYF. The CDR3 bases are TGTGCCAGCAGTGGGGACTTCACAGATACGCAGTATTTT. Together with reference TRBV2 and TRBJ2-3, the CDR3 gives the full variable domain: EPEVTQTPSHQVTQMGQEVILRCVPISNHLYFYWYRQILGQKVEFLVSFYNNEISEKSEIFDDQFSVERPDGSNFTLKIRSTKLEDSAMYFCASSGDFTDTQYFGPGTRLTVL.

In its sample, this clonotype was seen many times. This chain uses TRBV7-2 with TRBJ1-5; perhaps TRBD1 as D (5 bases). This CDR3 contains 14 residues. Germline V CDR1 and CDR2: SGHTA, FQGNSA. Deletions cut 5 bases from V and 1 base from J, with 9 bases between. The CDR3 here is CASSNWDSNQPQHF. CDR3 DNA: TGTGCCAGCAGCAACTGGGACAGCAATCAGCCCCAGCATTTT.

This clonotype occurred many times. The V call is TRBV5-1, the J call TRBJ1-1; a weak D match, TRBD1 (5 bases). The CDR3 has 13 amino acids. The V and J ends lost 6 bases and 5 bases respectively, with 14 bases between them. Germline V CDR1 and CDR2: SGHRS, YFSETQ. The CDR3 region has the DNA TGCGCCAGCACCCCCCCCGGGGGGACTGAAGCTTTCTTT. Translation: CASTPPGGTEAFF.

This clonotype was recorded many times. The chain is built from TRBV7-2 and TRBJ1-1; a weak D match, TRBD1 (5 bases). V was shortened by 5 bases and J by 1 base, with 14 bases between the two germline ends. This CDR3 spans 15 amino acids. In germline, CDR1 is SGHTA, CDR2 FQGNSA. In DNA, the CDR3 is TGTGCCAGCAGCCCAGTCCCGGGACGGAACACTGAAGCTTTCTTT. Its protein product is CASSPVPGRNTEAFF.

This clonotype was seen ten or more times. The CDR3 sequence: CASRLGQFREAQYF. The CDR3 region has the DNA TGTGCCAGCAGGCTCGGACAGTTTCGGGAGGCCCAGTACTTC. The chain is built from TRBV6-5 and TRBJ2-5; D possibly corresponds to TRBD2 (7 bases). Germline V gene sequence: CDR1 MNHEY, CDR2 SVGAGI. The CDR3 spans 14 residues. The germline V and J ends were trimmed by 6 bases and 9 bases, with 20 bases remaining between them.

A few counts support this clonotype. The chain recombines TRBV6-6 with TRBJ2-3; no firm D call. The CDR3 loop spans 13 amino acids. V shed 0 bases and J shed 0 bases, with 1 base lying between them. CDR1 and CDR2 (germline): MNHNY, SVGAGI (reference sequence). CDR3 amino acids: CASSYSSTDTQYF. The CDR3 nucleotides are TGTGCCAGCAGTTACTCCAGCACAGATACGCAGTATTTT.

This clonotype was counted at least ten times. The chain recombines TRBV3-1 with TRBJ2-2; D ambiguous. The germline CDR1 and CDR2 sequences are LGHDT and YNNKEL (reference sequence). Trimming took 1 base from V and 7 from J, leaving 13 bases between them. This CDR3 contains 15 residues. The CDR3 DNA is TGTGCCAGCAGCCAAGGACTGGGCGTGGGCGGGGAGCTGTTTTTT. It codes for CASSQGLGVGGELFF.

This clonotype appeared many times. The V gene is TRBV4-3, the J gene TRBJ2-3; the match to TRBD2 covers 9 bases. The germline gives CDR1 LGHNA, CDR2 YSLEER. J was trimmed by 5 bases and V by 4 bases; bases with no gene match: 7. This CDR3 is 15 amino acids long. The CDR3 nucleotides are TGCGCCAGCAGCCTCGGACTAGCGAATGGAGATACGCAGTATTTT. Amino acid sequence: CASSLGLANGDTQYF.

The sample holds many counts of this clonotype. The V and J genes are TRBV20-1 and TRBJ2-3; D is unclear. Trimming took 7 bases from V and 3 from J, leaving 14 bases between them. CDR3 length equals 13 residues. The germline gives CDR1 DFQATT, CDR2 SNEGSKA (reference sequence). CDR3 region: CSVDAAATDTQYF. CDR3 nucleotides: TGCAGTGTGGACGCCGCGGCGACAGATACGCAGTATTTT.

This clonotype was recorded many times. The chain has TRBV4-3 and TRBJ2-6; 13 positions agree with TRBD2. The ends lost 3 bases at V and 2 bases at J; junction bases unmatched: 13. The CDR3 has 21 amino acids. CDR1 LGHNA and CDR2 YSLEER come from the germline V gene. Written as DNA, the CDR3 is TGCGCCAGCAGCCAGGAACCCACCGGGACTAGCGGGATGGCTGGGGCCAACGTCCTGACTTTC. Translating it yields CASSQEPTGTSGMAGANVLTF.

This clonotype showed up just a few times. This rearrangement joins TRBV6-5 to TRBJ2-2, with TRBD1 identical over 11 bases. Trimming removed 5 bases from V and 7 bases from J; junction bases left unmatched: 12. CDR3 size: 17 residues. Per the germline V gene, CDR1 is MNHEY and CDR2 is SVGAGI. The CDR3 loop is CASSVGQGAPPGGELFF. In DNA, the CDR3 is TGTGCCAGCAGTGTCGGACAGGGGGCTCCTCCAGGCGGGGAGCTGTTTTTT.

This clonotype showed up many times. The chain employs TRBV20-1 and TRBJ2-1; 12 bases agree with TRBD2. V was pared by 6 bases and J by 2 bases, with 5 bases of the junction left unmatched. From germline, CDR1 is DFQATT and CDR2 SNEGSKA (reference sequence). The CDR3 covers 15 residues. As DNA, the CDR3 is TGCAGTGCCTCTGGACTAGCGGGAACCTACAATGAGCAGTTCTTC. It encodes CSASGLAGTYNEQFF.

This sequence joins TRBV10-3 and TRBJ2-5; D gene uncertain. Germline V gene lookup returns CDR1 ENHRY and CDR2 SYGVKD. The CDR3 has 14 residues. Trimming took 3 bases from V and 2 from J, leaving 10 bases between them. In DNA, the CDR3 is TGTGCCATCAGTGACAACTCCCCACAAGAGACCCAGTACTTC. Encoded protein: CAISDNSPQETQYF.

This clonotype has ten or more counts. The chain recombines TRBV12-3 or TRBV12-4 with TRBJ1-2, with 9 bases fitting TRBD1. CDR3 length: 14 residues. With V trimmed by 8 bases and J by 4 bases, 8 bases remained unmatched. The CDR3 is CASSPGQGGYGYTF. The CDR3 nucleotides read TGTGCCAGCTCTCCGGGACAGGGCGGCTATGGCTACACCTTC.

Many counts were recorded for this clonotype. An end of the junction does not agree with germline; a read error may underlie this. The chain joins TRBV7-2 to TRBJ2-1, with 9 bases matching TRBD2. Germline CDR1 and CDR2: SGHTA and FQGNSA. The CDR3 is 15 residues long. The CDR3 bases are TGTGCCAGCAGCTTAAGGCGGGAGGGCTACAATGGGCAGTTCTTC. Its protein product is CASSLRREGYNGQFF.

Many counts were recorded for this clonotype. This chain links TRBV7-9 with TRBJ1-1, with TRBD1 matching over 7 bases. CDR3 length: 15 amino acids. Germline V lookup: CDR1 SEHNR, CDR2 FQNEAQ (reference sequence). With V trimmed by 8 bases and J by 4 bases, 13 bases remained unmatched. The CDR3 here is CASGNAGGGPTEAFF. The CDR3 nucleotides read TGTGCCAGCGGAAACGCAGGGGGAGGCCCCACTGAAGCTTTCTTT.